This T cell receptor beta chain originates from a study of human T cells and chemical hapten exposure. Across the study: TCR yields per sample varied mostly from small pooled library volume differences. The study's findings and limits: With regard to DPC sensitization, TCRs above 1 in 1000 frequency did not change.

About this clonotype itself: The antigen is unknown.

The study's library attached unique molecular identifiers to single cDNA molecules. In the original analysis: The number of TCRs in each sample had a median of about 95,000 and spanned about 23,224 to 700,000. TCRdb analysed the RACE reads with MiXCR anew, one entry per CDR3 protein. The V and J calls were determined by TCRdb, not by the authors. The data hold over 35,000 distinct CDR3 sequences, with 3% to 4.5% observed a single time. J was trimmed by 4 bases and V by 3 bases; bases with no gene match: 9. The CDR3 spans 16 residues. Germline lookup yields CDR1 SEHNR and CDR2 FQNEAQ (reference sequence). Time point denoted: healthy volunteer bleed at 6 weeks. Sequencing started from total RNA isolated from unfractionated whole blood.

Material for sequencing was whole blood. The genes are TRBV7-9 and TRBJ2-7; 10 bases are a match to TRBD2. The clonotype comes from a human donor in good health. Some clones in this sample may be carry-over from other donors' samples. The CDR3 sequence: CASSFPTGTSVYEQYF. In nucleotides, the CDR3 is TGTGCCAGCAGCTTCCCCACCGGGACTAGCGTATACGAGCAGTACTTC.